The 27 T cell receptor beta chains listed next were all sequenced from one sample in a study of CDR3 diversity in severe acne. From the PCR reads, TCRdb called clonotypes with MiXCR, one entry per CDR3 protein. The data show more than 85,000 distinct CDR3 sequences, 51% seen once. The sample consisted of blood. All receptors come from a male donor with acne.

The chain joins TRBV4-2 to TRBJ1-3, with unresolved D. V lost 1 base and J lost 0, with 13 bases in between. The V gene's germline CDR1 is LGHNA and CDR2 YNFKEQ. The CDR3 totals 17 residues. CDR3 coding DNA: TGTGCCAGCAGCCAAGGTGGTCGTATGAGCTCTGGAAACACCATATATTTT. It specifies CASSQGGRMSSGNTIYF.

The chain combines TRBV4-3 with TRBJ1-2; tentatively, D is TRBD1 (6 bases). Germline values: CDR1 LGHNA, CDR2 YSLEER. Trimming stripped 0 bases from V and 9 bases from J, with 20 bases between. The CDR3 is 16 residues long. CDR3 in amino acids: CASSQEGGRASIRYTF. DNA of the CDR3: TGCGCCAGCAGCCAAGAAGGGGGACGTGCCTCTATCCGCTACACCTTC.

This clonotype was seen a few times. At one boundary the junction diverges from the germline segment, which might be a read error. The rearrangement joins TRBV24-1 to TRBJ2-7, with TRBD2 matching over 8 bases. Germline assignment: CDR1 KGHDR and CDR2 SFDVKD. This CDR3 is built from 13 residues. CDR3 nucleotides: TGTGCCACCAGTGATACCGCTAGCGGGTTACGGGAGTTC. This encodes CATSDTASGLREF.

Of note for this clonotype: This could be a read error, since a much larger clone is one nucleotide away. The chain combines TRBV6-1 with TRBJ2-5; TRBD1 is a possible D gene (5 bases). V shed 2 bases and J shed 7 bases, with 11 bases lying between them. The CDR3 is made up of 13 amino acids. In germline, CDR1 is MNHNS, CDR2 SASEGT. CDR3 sequence reads: CASSEQETGTQYF. The CDR3 DNA reads TGTGCCAGCAGTGAACAGGAAACAGGGACCCAGTACTTC.

V gene TRBV7-2 combines with J gene TRBJ2-7; D ambiguous. The CDR3 consists of 14 residues. Deletions cut 1 base from V and 1 base from J, with 8 bases between. Germline values: CDR1 SGHTA, CDR2 FQGNSA. CDR3 residues: CASSLEGGSYEQYF. The CDR3 region has the DNA TGTGCCAGCAGCTTAGAGGGCGGATCCTACGAGCAGTACTTC. The full variable domain, completed using reference TRBV7-2 and TRBJ2-7, is GAGVSQSPSNKVTEKGKDVELRCDPISGHTALYWYRQSLGQGLEFLIYFQGNSAPDKSGLPSDRFSAERTGGSVSTLTIQRTQQEDSAVYLCASSLEGGSYEQYFGPGTRLTVT.

V usage is TRBV7-3 and J usage is TRBJ2-6; D is perhaps TRBD2 (6 bases). The V end lost 3 bases, the J end lost 1 base, and 10 bases lay between the germline ends. The CDR3 consists of 16 residues. CDR1 SGHTA and CDR2 FQGTGA come from the germline V gene. The CDR3 DNA is TGTGCCAGCAGCTTCAGTGGGGGGTCTGGGGCCAACGTCCTGACTTTC. It is translated as CASSFSGGSGANVLTF.

A few counts support this clonotype. The chain couples TRBV7-9 to TRBJ2-7; perhaps TRBD1 as D (6 bases). With 5 bases removed from V and 2 bases from J, the gap between germline ends came to 19 bases. The CDR3 consists of 16 residues. The V gene's germline CDR1 is SEHNR and CDR2 FQNEAQ (reference sequence). The CDR3 region has the DNA TGTGCCAGCAGCGGCTGGACTCCTCAGGGGCCCTACGAGCAGTACTTC. Its protein is CASSGWTPQGPYEQYF. The variable domain in full, with the rest retrieved from reference TRBV7-9 and TRBJ2-7, is DTGVSQNPRHKITKRGQNVTFRCDPISEHNRLYWYRQTLGQGPEFLTYFQNEAQLEKSRLLSDRFSAERPKGSFSTLEIQRTEQGDSAMYLCASSGWTPQGPYEQYFGPGTRLTVT.

The V gene is TRBV6-6, the J gene TRBJ1-1; D is uncertain. This CDR3 comprises 14 residues. Germline assignment: CDR1 MNHNY and CDR2 SVGAGI (reference sequence). V lost 5 bases and J lost 1, with 11 bases in between. The CDR3 region is CASSQRTGNTEAFF. CDR3 coding DNA: TGTGCCAGCAGTCAAAGGACGGGGAACACTGAAGCTTTCTTT.

The chain recombines TRBV5-1 with TRBJ2-4; TRBD1 matches 8 bases. The germline CDR1 and CDR2 sequences are SGHRS and YFSETQ. The CDR3 loop spans 13 amino acids. Unmatched junction bases numbered 2, after V lost 3 bases and J lost 6 bases. CDR3 protein: CASSYDRGNIQYF. Here the CDR3 DNA reads TGCGCCAGCAGCTATGACAGGGGAAACATTCAGTACTTC.

Notes on this clonotype: The DNA is left out, because the CDR3 cannot be placed on it with certainty; the CDR3 is given as TCRdb lists it. This sequence joins TRBV19 and TRBJ1-5. Germline lookup yields CDR1 LNHDA and CDR2 SQIVND (reference sequence). The CDR3 spans 24 residues, counting both ends. The CDR3 protein is CASSNSRTDEQYFGRWYTSQPQHF.

This chain uses TRBV25-1 with TRBJ1-5; D unresolved. Germline V gene data show CDR1 as MGHDK and CDR2 as SYGVNS. The CDR3 spans 14 residues. The V gene lost 5 bases and the J gene lost 2 bases, with 10 bases spanning the gap. CDR3 in amino acids: CASSSAGRNQPQHF. The CDR3 nucleotides read TGTGCCAGCAGTTCGGCTGGCCGCAATCAGCCCCAGCATTTT.

Notes on this clonotype: A much larger clone lies a single base off, so this may be a read error. This chain links TRBV25-1 with TRBJ1-5, with 8 bases aligning to TRBD1. This CDR3 is 14 amino acids long. The germline V gene has CDR1 MGHDK and CDR2 SYGVNS. This CDR3 reads CAGSSGGGNQPQHF. The CDR3 nucleotides are TGTGCCGGCAGTTCAGGGGGCGGAAATCAGCCCCAGCATTTT.

This chain links TRBV20-1 with TRBJ2-2, with D possibly called TRBD1 or TRBD2 (5 bases each). There are 15 residues in the CDR3. The germline CDR1 and CDR2 sequences are DFQATT and SNEGSKA (reference sequence). V shed 6 bases and J shed 7 bases, with 21 bases lying between them. CDR3 residues: CSARLVGAGGGELFF. CDR3 nucleotide sequence: TGCAGTGCCCGGCTTGTCGGGGCTGGTGGCGGGGAGCTGTTTTTT.

The CDR3 DNA follows: TGTGCCAGCAGCGTAGACTGGGGGCTCGGGGGCCGTGACCAAGAGACCCAGTACTTC. Translation gives CASSVDWGLGGRDQETQYF. The genes are TRBV9 and TRBJ2-5, with D perhaps being TRBD1 or TRBD2 (6 bases each). CDR3 length: 19 residues. The V gene lost 0 bases and the J gene lost 0 bases, with 21 bases spanning the gap. Per germline, CDR1 SGDLS and CDR2 YYNGEE.

This clonotype was observed a single time. The chain is built from TRBV7-3 and TRBJ2-1; 11 bases align to TRBD2. Germline assignment: CDR1 SGHTA and CDR2 FQGTGA. The trim removed 4 bases at V and 6 bases at J, leaving 2 bases unmatched. The CDR3 length is 14 residues. The CDR3: CASSSGTSGNEQFF. The CDR3 nucleotides are TGTGCCAGCAGCTCAGGGACTAGCGGCAATGAGCAGTTCTTC.

A few counts support this clonotype. Lacking the conserved final phenylalanine or tryptophan, this CDR3 likely reflects a read error. The rearrangement joins TRBV20-1 to TRBJ2-7; 10 bases are shared with TRBD1. Per the germline V gene, CDR1 is DFQATT and CDR2 is SNEGSKA (reference sequence). The V segment lost 6 bases and the J segment 5 bases; nucleotides outside the gene matches: 7. This CDR3 contains 13 residues. Written as DNA, the CDR3 is TGCAGTGCATTGGGACAGGGGTTCCACGAGCAGTACTCC. Its translation is CSALGQGFHEQYS.

Notes on this clonotype: Being one base from a much bigger clone, this may be a read error. The chain couples TRBV7-9 to TRBJ2-2; TRBD1 matches 8 bases. The CDR3 loop spans 17 amino acids. V shed 7 bases and J 9 bases; nucleotides not matched to a gene: 19. Germline V lookup: CDR1 SEHNR, CDR2 FQNEAQ (reference sequence). CDR3 in amino acids: CASTGTSLDREKRELFF. As DNA, the CDR3 is TGTGCCAGCACCGGTACCAGCCTGGACAGGGAGAAGCGGGAGCTGTTTTTT.

In its sample, this clonotype was seen many times. The chain joins TRBV13 to TRBJ2-1; D is uncertain. Per the germline V gene, CDR1 is PRHDT and CDR2 is FYEKMQ (reference sequence). The CDR3 contains 13 residues. Trimming took 2 bases from V and 10 from J, leaving 12 bases between them. The CDR3 DNA is TGTGCCAGCAGCTTAAACGGATGGATGGAGCAGTTCTTC. Translated, it gives CASSLNGWMEQFF.

This clonotype was seen a handful of times. The chain links TRBV7-8 to TRBJ2-7; 8 nucleotides line up with TRBD2. CDR1 and CDR2 from the germline V gene are SGHVS and FQNEAQ. Trimming at V came to 5 bases and at J to 5 bases, leaving 8 bases not matched to a gene. The CDR3 runs 14 residues. The CDR3 bases are TGTGCCAGCAGCCTCGGGACTAGACCCGACGAGCAGTACTTC. Its protein is CASSLGTRPDEQYF.

This clonotype was seen a few times. The CDR3 region is CASSFGEGGTDTQYF. In nucleotides, the CDR3 is TGTGCCAGCAGTTTTGGGGAGGGGGGCACAGATACGCAGTATTTT. The chain joins TRBV28 to TRBJ2-3; D perhaps matches TRBD2 (7 bases). CDR1 and CDR2 (germline): MDHEN, SYDVKM. CDR3 length: 15 amino acids. V was pared by 3 bases and J by 1 base, with 11 bases between.

This chain joins TRBV14 and TRBJ1-1, with D unclear. Trimming pared 4 bases from V and 0 bases from J, leaving 9 bases between. CDR3 length equals 14 residues. Germline values: CDR1 SGHDN, CDR2 FVKESK. The CDR3 is CASSPWMMNTEAFF. The CDR3 DNA is TGTGCCAGCAGCCCATGGATGATGAACACTGAAGCTTTCTTT.

In this sample, this clonotype turned up many times. The chain joins TRBV5-1 to TRBJ2-1; 7 nucleotides agree with TRBD1. Germline V gives CDR1 SGHRS, CDR2 YFSETQ. The CDR3 is 16 residues long. With V trimmed by 3 bases and J by 6 bases, 12 bases remained unmatched. CDR3: CASSSIQRQGRNEQFF. The CDR3 region has the DNA TGCGCCAGCAGCTCAATACAGCGACAGGGCCGCAATGAGCAGTTCTTC.

This chain uses TRBV29-1 with TRBJ2-7; the D is unclear. Germline CDR1 reads SQVTM; CDR2 reads ANQGSEA. The V end lost 2 bases, the J end lost 2 bases, and 7 bases lay between the germline ends. This CDR3 is 12 amino acids long. CDR3: CSVETTPYEQYF. Here the CDR3 DNA reads TGCAGCGTTGAAACAACCCCCTACGAGCAGTACTTC.

The chain joins TRBV9 to TRBJ2-5; possibly TRBD2 for D (6 bases). Germline V gives CDR1 SGDLS, CDR2 YYNGEE. The germline V and J ends were trimmed by 5 bases and 7 bases, with 15 bases remaining between them. This CDR3 contains 13 residues. The CDR3 loop reads CASSYGGLVTQYF. The DNA of the CDR3 is TGTGCCAGCAGTTACGGGGGACTGGTGACCCAGTACTTC.

The sample holds many counts of this clonotype. CDR3 sequence: CASSPRPGVTEQYF. The CDR3 DNA reads TGCGCCAGCAGCCCACGTCCAGGCGTAACTGAGCAGTACTTC. V and J are TRBV4-3 and TRBJ2-7, with D unclear. The CDR3 is 14 amino acids. V was trimmed by 4 bases and J by 7 bases, leaving 17 bases between them. CDR1 is LGHNA and CDR2 is YSLEER in the germline V gene.

This clonotype has only one observation. The J gene is TRBJ2-2, the V gene TRBV12-3 or TRBV12-4; D is unclear. This CDR3 has 16 residues. The V end was cut by 10 bases, the J end by 0 bases, with 18 bases between. The CDR3 region is CATITRYMTNTGELFF. CDR3 coding DNA: TGTGCCACTATCACCCGATACATGACGAACACCGGGGAGCTGTTTTTT.

This clonotype has ten or more counts. The rearrangement uses TRBV9 and TRBJ2-2, with a tentative D call TRBD1 (5 bases). The CDR3 loop spans 14 amino acids. V was cut by 3 bases and J by 3 bases, with 9 bases left in between. The germline V gene has CDR1 SGDLS and CDR2 YYNGEE. The CDR3 reads CASSGGPDTGELFF. The CDR3 nucleotides are TGTGCCAGCAGCGGGGGCCCAGACACCGGGGAGCTGTTTTTT.